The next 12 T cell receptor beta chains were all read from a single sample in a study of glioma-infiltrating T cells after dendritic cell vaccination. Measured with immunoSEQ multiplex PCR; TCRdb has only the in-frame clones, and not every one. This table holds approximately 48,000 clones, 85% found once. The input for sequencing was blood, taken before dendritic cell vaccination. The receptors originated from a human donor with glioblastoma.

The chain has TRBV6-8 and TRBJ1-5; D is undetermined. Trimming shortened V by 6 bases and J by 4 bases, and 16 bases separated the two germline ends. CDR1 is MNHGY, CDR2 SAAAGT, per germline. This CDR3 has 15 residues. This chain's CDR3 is CASSFGRARNQPQHF. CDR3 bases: TGTGCCAGCAGCTTTGGTCGCGCCCGTAATCAGCCCCAGCATTTT.

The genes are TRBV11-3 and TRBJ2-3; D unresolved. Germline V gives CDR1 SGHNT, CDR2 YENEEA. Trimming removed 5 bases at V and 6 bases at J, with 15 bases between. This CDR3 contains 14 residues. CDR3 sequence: CASSRGPPPDTQYF. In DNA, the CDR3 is TGTGCCAGCAGCCGAGGTCCCCCCCCGGATACGCAGTATTTT. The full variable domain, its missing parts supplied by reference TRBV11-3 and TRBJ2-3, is EAGVVQSPRYKIIEKKQPVAFWCNPISGHNTLYWYLQNLGQGPELLIRYENEEAVDDSQLPKDRFSAERLKGVDSTLKIQPAELGDSAVYLCASSRGPPPDTQYFGPGTRLTVL.

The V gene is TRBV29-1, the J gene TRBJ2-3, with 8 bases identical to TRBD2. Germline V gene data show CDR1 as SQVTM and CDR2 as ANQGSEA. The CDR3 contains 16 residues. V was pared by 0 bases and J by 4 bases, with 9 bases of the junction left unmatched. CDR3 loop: CSVEDRLAGPPDTQYF. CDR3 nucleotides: TGCAGCGTTGAAGATCGGCTAGCGGGTCCCCCAGATACGCAGTATTTT.

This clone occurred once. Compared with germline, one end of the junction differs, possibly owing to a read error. As DNA, the CDR3 is TGTGCCTGGAGTCCATGGCCTTTT. As protein: CAWSPWPF. The J gene is TRBJ1-4, the V gene TRBV30; no clear D. Looked up from germline, CDR1 is GTSNPN and CDR2 is SVGIG (reference sequence). CDR3 length: 8 residues. Looking up the rest from reference TRBV30 and TRBJ1-4 gives the full variable domain: SQTIHQWPATLVQPVGSPLSLECTVEGTSNPNLYWYRQAAGRGLQLLFYSVGIGQISSEVPQNLSASRPQDRQFILSSKKLLLSDSGFYLCAWSPWPFGSGTQLSVL.

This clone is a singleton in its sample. The CDR3 DNA reads as TGTGCCAGTAGTCCCGGGACAGGGATCTCCTACGAGCAGTACTTC. It is translated as CASSPGTGISYEQYF. The rearrangement uses TRBV19 and TRBJ2-7; 9 nucleotides line up with TRBD1. Losses at the gene ends were 5 bases for V and 0 bases for J; bases not matched to a gene: 5. The CDR3 has 15 residues. Germline V gene lookup returns CDR1 LNHDA and CDR2 SQIVND (reference sequence).

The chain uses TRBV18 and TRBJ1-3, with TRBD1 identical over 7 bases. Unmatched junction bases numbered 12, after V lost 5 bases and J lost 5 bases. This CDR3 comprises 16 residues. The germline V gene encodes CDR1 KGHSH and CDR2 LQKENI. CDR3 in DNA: TGTGCCAGCTCATTCCGGGACAGCGACGTCCGAAACACCATATATTTT. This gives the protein CASSFRDSDVRNTIYF. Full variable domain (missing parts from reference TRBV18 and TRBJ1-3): NAGVMQNPRHLVRRRGQEARLRCSPMKGHSHVYWYRQLPEEGLKFMVYLQKENIIDESGMPKERFSAEFPKEGPSILRIQQVVRGDSAAYFCASSFRDSDVRNTIYFGEGSWLTVV.

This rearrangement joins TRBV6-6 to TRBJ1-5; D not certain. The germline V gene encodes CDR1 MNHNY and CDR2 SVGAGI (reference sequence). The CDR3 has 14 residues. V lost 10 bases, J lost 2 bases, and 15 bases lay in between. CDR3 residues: CATSTREGNQPQHF. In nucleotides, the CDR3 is TGTGCCACCTCTACTAGGGAGGGCAATCAGCCCCAGCATTTT.

The chain's CDR3 is CASSLDRWGQSSYEQYF. DNA of the CDR3: TGTGCCAGCAGCTTAGATCGATGGGGGCAGAGCTCCTACGAGCAGTACTTC. The chain recombines TRBV11-3 with TRBJ2-7; possibly TRBD1 for D (6 bases). The germline V and J ends were trimmed by 0 bases and 0 bases, with 15 bases remaining between them. The CDR3 length is 17 residues. Germline V gives CDR1 SGHNT, CDR2 YENEEA. Filled out from reference TRBV11-3 and TRBJ2-7, the complete variable domain reads EAGVVQSPRYKIIEKKQPVAFWCNPISGHNTLYWYLQNLGQGPELLIRYENEEAVDDSQLPKDRFSAERLKGVDSTLKIQPAELGDSAVYLCASSLDRWGQSSYEQYFGPGTRLTVT.

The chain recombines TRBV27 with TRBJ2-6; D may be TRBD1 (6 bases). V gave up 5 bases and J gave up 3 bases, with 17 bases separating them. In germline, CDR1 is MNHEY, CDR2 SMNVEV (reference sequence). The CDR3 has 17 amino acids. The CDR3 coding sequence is TGTGCCAGCAGTAAAGGGGGAGCAGGGCTTGGGGCCAACGTCCTGACTTTC. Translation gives CASSKGGAGLGANVLTF.

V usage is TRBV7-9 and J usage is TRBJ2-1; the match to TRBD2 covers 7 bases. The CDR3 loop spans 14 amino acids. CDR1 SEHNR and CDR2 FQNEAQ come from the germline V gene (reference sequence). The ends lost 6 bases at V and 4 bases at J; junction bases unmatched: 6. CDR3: CASRPLGGYNEQFF. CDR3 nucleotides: TGTGCCAGCAGACCCCTGGGAGGGTACAATGAGCAGTTCTTC.

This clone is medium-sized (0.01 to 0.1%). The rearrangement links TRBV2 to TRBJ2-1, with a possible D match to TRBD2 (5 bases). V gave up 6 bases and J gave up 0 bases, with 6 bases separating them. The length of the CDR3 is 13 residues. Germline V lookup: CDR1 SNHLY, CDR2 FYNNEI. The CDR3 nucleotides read TGTGCCAGCAGCCGGGGCTCCTACAATGAGCAGTTCTTC. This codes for CASSRGSYNEQFF.

The CDR3 nucleotides read TGTGCCAGCAGCACGAACAGGGATAACTATGGCTACACCTTC. As protein: CASSTNRDNYGYTF. V is TRBV11-2 and J is TRBJ1-2; D is perhaps TRBD1 (6 bases). V lost 5 bases and J lost 1, with 11 bases in between. Looked up from germline, CDR1 is SGHAT and CDR2 is FQNNGV. This CDR3 has 14 residues.